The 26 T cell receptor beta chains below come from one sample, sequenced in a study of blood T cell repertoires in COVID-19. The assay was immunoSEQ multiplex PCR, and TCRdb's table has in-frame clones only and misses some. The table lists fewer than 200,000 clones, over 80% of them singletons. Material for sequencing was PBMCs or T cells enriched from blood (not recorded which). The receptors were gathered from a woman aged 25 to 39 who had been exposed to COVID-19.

This CDR3 reads CASSLVGQGFDEQFF. The CDR3 coding sequence is TGTGCCAGCAGCTTAGTAGGACAGGGCTTTGATGAGCAGTTCTTC. The chain couples TRBV7-7 to TRBJ2-1, with 8 bases aligning to TRBD1. The CDR3 covers 15 residues. V lost 1 base and J lost 8; bases outside the gene matches: 7. The germline CDR1 and CDR2 sequences are SSHAT and FNYEAQ (reference sequence).

CDR3 nucleotide sequence: TGTGCCAGCAGCGCGACCGGGACTAGCGACAAACAAAGGGGCACCGGGGAGCTGTTTTTT. Translated, it gives CASSATGTSDKQRGTGELFF. V is TRBV9 and J is TRBJ2-2; 10 nucleotides agree with TRBD2. Trimming removed 3 bases from V and 4 bases from J; junction bases left unmatched: 18. Germline V CDR1 and CDR2: SGDLS, YYNGEE. CDR3 length: 20 amino acids. Using reference TRBV9 and TRBJ2-2 for the parts outside the CDR3, the full variable domain is DSGVTQTPKHLITATGQRVTLRCSPRSGDLSVYWYQQSLDQGLQFLIQYYNGEERAKGNILERFSAQQFPDLHSELNLSSLELGDSALYFCASSATGTSDKQRGTGELFFGEGSRLTVL.

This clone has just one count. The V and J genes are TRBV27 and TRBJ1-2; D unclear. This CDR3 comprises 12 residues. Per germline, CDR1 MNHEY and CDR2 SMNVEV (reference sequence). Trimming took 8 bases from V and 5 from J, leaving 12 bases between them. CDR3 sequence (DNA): TGTGCCAGCCGTTCTCCAGATTATGGCTACACCTTC. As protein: CASRSPDYGYTF.

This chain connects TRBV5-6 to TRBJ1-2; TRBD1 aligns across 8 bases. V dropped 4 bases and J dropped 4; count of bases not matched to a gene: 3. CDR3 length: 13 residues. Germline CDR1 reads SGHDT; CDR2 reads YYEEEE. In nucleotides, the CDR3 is TGTGCCAGCAGCATCGGACAGGGCTATGGCTACACCTTC. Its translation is CASSIGQGYGYTF.

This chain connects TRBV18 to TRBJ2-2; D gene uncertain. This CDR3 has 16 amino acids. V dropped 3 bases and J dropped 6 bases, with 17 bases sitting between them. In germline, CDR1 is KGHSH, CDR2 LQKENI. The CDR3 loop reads CASSPIRDDNPGELFF. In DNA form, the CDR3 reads TGTGCCAGCTCACCCATACGAGACGACAACCCCGGGGAGCTGTTTTTT.

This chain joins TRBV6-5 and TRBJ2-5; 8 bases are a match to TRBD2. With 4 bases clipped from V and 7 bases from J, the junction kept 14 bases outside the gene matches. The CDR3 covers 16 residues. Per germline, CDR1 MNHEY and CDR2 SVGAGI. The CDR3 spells CASSFSAASGSSTQYF. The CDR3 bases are TGTGCCAGCAGTTTTTCAGCGGCTAGCGGGTCTTCGACCCAGTACTTC.

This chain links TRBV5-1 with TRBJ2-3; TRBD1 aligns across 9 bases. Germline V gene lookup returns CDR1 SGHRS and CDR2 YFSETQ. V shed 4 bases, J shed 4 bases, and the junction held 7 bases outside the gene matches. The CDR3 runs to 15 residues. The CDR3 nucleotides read TGCGCCAGCAGCAGGGGACAGGGTGAGGCAGATACGCAGTATTTT. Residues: CASSRGQGEADTQYF.

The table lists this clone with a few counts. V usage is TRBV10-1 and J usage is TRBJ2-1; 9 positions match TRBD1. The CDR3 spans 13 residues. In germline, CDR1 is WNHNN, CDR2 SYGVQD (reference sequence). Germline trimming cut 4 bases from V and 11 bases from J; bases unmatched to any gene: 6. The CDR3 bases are TGCGCCAGCAGTGTCACACAGGGGGCCAAGCAGTTCTTC. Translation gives CASSVTQGAKQFF.

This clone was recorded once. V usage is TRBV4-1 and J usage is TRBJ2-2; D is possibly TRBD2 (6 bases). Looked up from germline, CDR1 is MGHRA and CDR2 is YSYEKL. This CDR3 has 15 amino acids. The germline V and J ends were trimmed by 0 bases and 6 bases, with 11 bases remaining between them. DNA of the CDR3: TGCGCCAGCAGCCAAGATCCCGGCGGGGCCGGGGAGCTGTTTTTT. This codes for CASSQDPGGAGELFF.

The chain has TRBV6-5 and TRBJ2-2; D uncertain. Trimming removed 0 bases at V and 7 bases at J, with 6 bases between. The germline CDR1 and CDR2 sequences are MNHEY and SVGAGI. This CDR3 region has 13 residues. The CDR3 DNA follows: TGTGCCAGCAGTTACTCGCCTAGCGGGGAGCTGTTTTTT. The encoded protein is CASSYSPSGELFF.

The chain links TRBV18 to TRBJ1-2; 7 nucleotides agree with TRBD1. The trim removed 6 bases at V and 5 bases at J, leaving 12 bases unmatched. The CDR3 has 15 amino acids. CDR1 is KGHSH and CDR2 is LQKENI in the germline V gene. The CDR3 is CASSLTGASGYGYTF. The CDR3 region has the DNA TGTGCCAGCTCTCTAACAGGGGCCTCTGGGTATGGCTACACCTTC. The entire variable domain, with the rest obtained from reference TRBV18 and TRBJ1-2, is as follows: NAGVMQNPRHLVRRRGQEARLRCSPMKGHSHVYWYRQLPEEGLKFMVYLQKENIIDESGMPKERFSAEFPKEGPSILRIQQVVRGDSAAYFCASSLTGASGYGYTFGSGTRLTVV.

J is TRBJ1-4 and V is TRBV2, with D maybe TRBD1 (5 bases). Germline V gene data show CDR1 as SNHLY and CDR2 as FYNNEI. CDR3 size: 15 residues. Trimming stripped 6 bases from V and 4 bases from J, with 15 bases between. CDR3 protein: CASRGHLMGNEKLFF. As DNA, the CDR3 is TGTGCCAGCAGAGGACACCTTATGGGTAATGAAAAACTGTTTTTT.

The CDR3 loop is CASSQIGVLEQYF. The CDR3 DNA sequence: TGCGCCAGCAGCCAGATAGGGGTTCTCGAGCAGTACTTC. The chain is built from TRBV4-1 and TRBJ2-7, with D perhaps TRBD1 (5 bases). V lost 3 bases to trimming and J lost 6 bases, with 12 bases between them. CDR1 MGHRA and CDR2 YSYEKL come from the germline V gene. The CDR3 covers 13 residues.

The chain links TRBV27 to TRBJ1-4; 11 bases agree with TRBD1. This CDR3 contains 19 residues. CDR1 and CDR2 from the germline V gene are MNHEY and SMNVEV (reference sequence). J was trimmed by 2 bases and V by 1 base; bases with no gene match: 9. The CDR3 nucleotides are TGTGCCAGCAGTTTATACGGGGGGACAGGGGGGACGACTAATGAAAAACTGTTTTTT. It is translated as CASSLYGGTGGTTNEKLFF.

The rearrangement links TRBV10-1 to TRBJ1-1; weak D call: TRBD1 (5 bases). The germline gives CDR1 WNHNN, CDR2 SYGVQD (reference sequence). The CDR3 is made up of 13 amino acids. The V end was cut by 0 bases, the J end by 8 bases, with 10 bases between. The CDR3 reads CASSESGRGEAFF. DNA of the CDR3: TGCGCCAGCAGTGAGTCGGGGCGAGGCGAAGCTTTCTTT.

The CDR3 reads CASSQGVLSGGSYNEQFF. In nucleotides, the CDR3 is TGTGCCAGCAGCCAAGGGGTCCTTAGCGGGGGCTCCTACAATGAGCAGTTCTTC. The J gene is TRBJ2-1, the V gene TRBV4-2; TRBD2 aligns across 9 bases. V trimming: 1 base; J trimming: 0 bases; junction bases outside the gene matches: 7. The CDR3 contains 18 residues. The V gene's germline CDR1 is LGHNA and CDR2 YNFKEQ.

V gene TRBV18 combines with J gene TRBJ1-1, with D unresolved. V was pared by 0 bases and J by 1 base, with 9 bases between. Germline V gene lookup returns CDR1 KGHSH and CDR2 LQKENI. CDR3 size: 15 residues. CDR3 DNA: TGTGCCAGCTCACCACCGGGCAAGGAGAACACTGAAGCTTTCTTT. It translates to CASSPPGKENTEAFF. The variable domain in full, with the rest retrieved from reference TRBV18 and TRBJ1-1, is NAGVMQNPRHLVRRRGQEARLRCSPMKGHSHVYWYRQLPEEGLKFMVYLQKENIIDESGMPKERFSAEFPKEGPSILRIQQVVRGDSAAYFCASSPPGKENTEAFFGQGTRLTVV.

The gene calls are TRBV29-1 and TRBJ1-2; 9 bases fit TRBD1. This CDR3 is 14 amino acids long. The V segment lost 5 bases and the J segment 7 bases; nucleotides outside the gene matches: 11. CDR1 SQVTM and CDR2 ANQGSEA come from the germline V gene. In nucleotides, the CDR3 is TGCAGCGTTAGTCCCGGGACAGGGATACGTGGCTACACCTTC. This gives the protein CSVSPGTGIRGYTF.

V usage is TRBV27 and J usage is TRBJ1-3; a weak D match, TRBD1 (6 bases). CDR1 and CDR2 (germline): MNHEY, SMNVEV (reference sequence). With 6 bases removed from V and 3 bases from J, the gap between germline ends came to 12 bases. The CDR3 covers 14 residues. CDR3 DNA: TGTGCCAGCAGCCTGGGACACCTTGGAAACACCATATATTTT. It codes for CASSLGHLGNTIYF.

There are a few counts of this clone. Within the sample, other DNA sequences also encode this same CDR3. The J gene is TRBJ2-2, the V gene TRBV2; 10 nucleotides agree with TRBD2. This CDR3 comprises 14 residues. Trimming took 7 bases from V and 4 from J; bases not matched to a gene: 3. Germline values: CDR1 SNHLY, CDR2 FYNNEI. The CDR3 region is CASIQRGGTGELFF. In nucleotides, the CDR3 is TGTGCCAGCATCCAGCGGGGGGGCACCGGGGAGCTGTTTTTT.

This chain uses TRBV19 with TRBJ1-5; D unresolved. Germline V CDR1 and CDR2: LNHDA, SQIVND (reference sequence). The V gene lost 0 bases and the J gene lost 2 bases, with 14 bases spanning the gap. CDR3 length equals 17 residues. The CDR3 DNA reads TGTGCCAGTAGTATAGACGTTTTGGTCTACGGCAATCAGCCCCAGCATTTT. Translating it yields CASSIDVLVYGNQPQHF.

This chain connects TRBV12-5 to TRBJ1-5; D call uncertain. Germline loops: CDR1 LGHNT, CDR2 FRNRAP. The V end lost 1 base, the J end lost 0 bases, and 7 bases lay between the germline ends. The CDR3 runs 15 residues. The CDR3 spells CASGLGEYSNQPQHF. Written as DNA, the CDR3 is TGTGCTAGTGGTTTGGGTGAGTATAGCAATCAGCCCCAGCATTTT.

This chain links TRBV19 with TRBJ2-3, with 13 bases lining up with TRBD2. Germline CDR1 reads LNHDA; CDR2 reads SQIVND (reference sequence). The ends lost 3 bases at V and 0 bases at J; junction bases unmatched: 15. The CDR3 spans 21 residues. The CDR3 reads CASSISRLAGGDITSTDTQYF. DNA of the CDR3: TGTGCCAGTAGTATCTCCAGACTAGCGGGGGGCGACATCACTAGCACAGATACGCAGTATTTT.

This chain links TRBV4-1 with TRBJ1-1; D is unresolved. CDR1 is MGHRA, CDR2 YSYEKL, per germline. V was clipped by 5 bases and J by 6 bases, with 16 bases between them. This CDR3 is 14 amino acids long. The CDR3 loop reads CASSFSLALAEAFF. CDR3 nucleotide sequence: TGCGCCAGCAGCTTTTCCTTAGCCCTCGCTGAAGCTTTCTTT.

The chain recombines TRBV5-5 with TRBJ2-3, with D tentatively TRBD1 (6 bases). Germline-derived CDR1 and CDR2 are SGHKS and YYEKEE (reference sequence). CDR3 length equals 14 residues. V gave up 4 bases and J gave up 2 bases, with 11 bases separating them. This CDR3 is CASSPGQYTDTQYF. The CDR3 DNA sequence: TGTGCCAGCAGCCCAGGACAGTACACAGATACGCAGTATTTT.

As DNA, the CDR3 is TGTGCCAGCAGCCCACGGGGATGGCTGAACACTGAAGCTTTCTTT. It specifies CASSPRGWLNTEAFF. The chain employs TRBV7-9 and TRBJ1-1, with no clear D. Germline CDR1 SEHNR, CDR2 FQNEAQ (reference sequence). This CDR3 region has 15 residues. The V end was cut by 5 bases, the J end by 0 bases, with 13 bases between.